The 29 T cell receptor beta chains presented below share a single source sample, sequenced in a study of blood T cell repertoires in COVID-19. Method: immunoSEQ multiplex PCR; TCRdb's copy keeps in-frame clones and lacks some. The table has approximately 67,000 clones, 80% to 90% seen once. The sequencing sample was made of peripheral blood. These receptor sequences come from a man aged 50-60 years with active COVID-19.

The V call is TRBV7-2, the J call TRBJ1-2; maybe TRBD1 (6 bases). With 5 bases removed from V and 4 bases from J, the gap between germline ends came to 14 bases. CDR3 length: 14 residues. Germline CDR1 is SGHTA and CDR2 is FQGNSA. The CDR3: CASSEDSYFYGYTF. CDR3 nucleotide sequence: TGTGCCAGCAGCGAGGACAGCTACTTCTATGGCTACACCTTC.

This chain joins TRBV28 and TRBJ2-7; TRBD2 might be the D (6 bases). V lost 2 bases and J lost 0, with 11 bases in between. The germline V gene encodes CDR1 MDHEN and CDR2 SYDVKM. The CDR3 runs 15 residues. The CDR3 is CASSLGGSSSYEQYF. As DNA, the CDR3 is TGTGCCAGCAGTTTAGGGGGGAGCAGCTCCTACGAGCAGTACTTC.

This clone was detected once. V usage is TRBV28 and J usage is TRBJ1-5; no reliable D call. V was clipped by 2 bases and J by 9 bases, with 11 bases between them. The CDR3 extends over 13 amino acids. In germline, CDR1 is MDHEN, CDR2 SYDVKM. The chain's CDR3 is CASSLGLVPPQHF. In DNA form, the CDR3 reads TGTGCCAGCAGTTTAGGCCTTGTCCCGCCCCAGCATTTT.

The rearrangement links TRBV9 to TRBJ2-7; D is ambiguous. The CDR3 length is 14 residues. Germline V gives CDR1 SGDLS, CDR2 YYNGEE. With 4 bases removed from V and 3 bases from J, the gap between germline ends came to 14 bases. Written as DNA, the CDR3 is TGTGCCAGCAGCCCCCCCGGAGTACTCTACGAGCAGTACTTC. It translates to CASSPPGVLYEQYF.

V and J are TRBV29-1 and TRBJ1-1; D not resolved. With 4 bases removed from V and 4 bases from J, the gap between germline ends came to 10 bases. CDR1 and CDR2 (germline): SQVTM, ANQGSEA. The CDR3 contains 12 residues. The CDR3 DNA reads TGCAGCGTTGTCCCGGTCGGCACTGAAGCTTTCTTT. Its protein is CSVVPVGTEAFF.

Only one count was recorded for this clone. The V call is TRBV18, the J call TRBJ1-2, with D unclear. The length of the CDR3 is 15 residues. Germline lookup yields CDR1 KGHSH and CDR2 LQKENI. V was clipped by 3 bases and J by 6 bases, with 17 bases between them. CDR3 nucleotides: TGTGCCAGCTCACCCTTCGAAACAAGGCGGGATGGCTACACCTTC. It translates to CASSPFETRRDGYTF. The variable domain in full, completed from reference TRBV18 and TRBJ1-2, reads NAGVMQNPRHLVRRRGQEARLRCSPMKGHSHVYWYRQLPEEGLKFMVYLQKENIIDESGMPKERFSAEFPKEGPSILRIQQVVRGDSAAYFCASSPFETRRDGYTFGSGTRLTVV.

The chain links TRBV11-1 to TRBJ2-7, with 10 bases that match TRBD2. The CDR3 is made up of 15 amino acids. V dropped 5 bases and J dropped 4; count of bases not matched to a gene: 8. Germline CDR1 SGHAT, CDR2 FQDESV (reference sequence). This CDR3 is CASSQIAGGPYEQYF. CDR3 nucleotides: TGTGCCAGCAGCCAGATAGCGGGGGGTCCATACGAGCAGTACTTC. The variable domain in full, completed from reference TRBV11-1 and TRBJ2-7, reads EAEVAQSPRYKITEKSQAVAFWCDPISGHATLYWYRQILGQGPELLVQFQDESVVDDSQLPKDRFSAERLKGVDSTLKIQPAELGDSAMYLCASSQIAGGPYEQYFGPGTRLTVT.

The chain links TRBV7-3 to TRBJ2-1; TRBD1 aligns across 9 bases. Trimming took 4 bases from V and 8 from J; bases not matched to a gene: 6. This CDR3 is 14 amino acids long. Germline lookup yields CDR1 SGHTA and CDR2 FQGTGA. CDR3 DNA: TGTGCCAGCAGCTCCAGACAGGGGGTGCATGAGCAGTTCTTC. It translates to CASSSRQGVHEQFF.

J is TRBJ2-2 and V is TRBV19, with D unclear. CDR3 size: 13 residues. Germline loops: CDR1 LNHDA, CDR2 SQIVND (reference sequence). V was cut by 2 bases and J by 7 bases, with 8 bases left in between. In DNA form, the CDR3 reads TGTGCCAGTAGTATAATGACGGGCGGGGAGCTGTTTTTT. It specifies CASSIMTGGELFF.

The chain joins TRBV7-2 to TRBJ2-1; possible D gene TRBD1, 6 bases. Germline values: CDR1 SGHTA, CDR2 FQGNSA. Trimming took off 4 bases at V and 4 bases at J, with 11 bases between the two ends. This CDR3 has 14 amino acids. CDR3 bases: TGTGCCAGCAGCTCTGCCGGACAGTACAATGAGCAGTTCTTC. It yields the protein CASSSAGQYNEQFF. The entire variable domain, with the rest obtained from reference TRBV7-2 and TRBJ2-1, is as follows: GAGVSQSPSNKVTEKGKDVELRCDPISGHTALYWYRQSLGQGLEFLIYFQGNSAPDKSGLPSDRFSAERTGGSVSTLTIQRTQQEDSAVYLCASSSAGQYNEQFFGPGTRLTVL.

This chain's CDR3 is CASSQSVLGTGGTGSNQPQHF. For the CDR3, the DNA is TGTGCCAGCAGCCAATCTGTGCTCGGGACAGGGGGCACGGGCAGCAATCAGCCCCAGCATTTT. The chain employs TRBV4-2 and TRBJ1-5, with 12 bases aligning to TRBD1. Trimming took 2 bases from V and 1 from J; bases not matched to a gene: 15. This CDR3 contains 21 residues. Per the germline V gene, CDR1 is LGHNA and CDR2 is YNFKEQ.

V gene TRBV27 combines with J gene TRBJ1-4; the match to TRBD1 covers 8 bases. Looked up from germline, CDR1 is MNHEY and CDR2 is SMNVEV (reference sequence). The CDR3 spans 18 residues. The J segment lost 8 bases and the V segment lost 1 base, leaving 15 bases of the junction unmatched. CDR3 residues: CASSLFYDSGGGGEKLFF. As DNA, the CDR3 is TGTGCCAGCAGTTTATTCTATGATTCAGGGGGCGGTGGGGAAAAACTGTTTTTT.

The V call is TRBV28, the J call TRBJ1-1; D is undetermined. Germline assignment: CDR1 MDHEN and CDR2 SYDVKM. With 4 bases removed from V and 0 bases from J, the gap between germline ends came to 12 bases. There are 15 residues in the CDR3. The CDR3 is CASSSGILVNTEAFF. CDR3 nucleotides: TGTGCCAGCAGTTCGGGGATTCTGGTGAACACTGAAGCTTTCTTT.

CDR3 region: CASSLGVTRAGSYNEQFF. The CDR3 DNA is TGTGCCAGCAGTTTAGGGGTCACTAGAGCGGGGTCCTACAATGAGCAGTTCTTC. This chain uses TRBV27 with TRBJ2-1, with 7 positions matching TRBD2. The CDR3 runs 18 residues. Germline loops: CDR1 MNHEY, CDR2 SMNVEV (reference sequence). The trim removed 2 bases at V and 1 base at J, leaving 11 bases unmatched.

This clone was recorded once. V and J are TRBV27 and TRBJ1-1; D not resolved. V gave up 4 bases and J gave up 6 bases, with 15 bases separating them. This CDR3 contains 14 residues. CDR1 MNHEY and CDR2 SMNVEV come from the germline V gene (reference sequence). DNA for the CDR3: TGTGCCAGCAGTTATGCCCATCCAGTGGCTGAAGCTTTCTTT. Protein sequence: CASSYAHPVAEAFF.

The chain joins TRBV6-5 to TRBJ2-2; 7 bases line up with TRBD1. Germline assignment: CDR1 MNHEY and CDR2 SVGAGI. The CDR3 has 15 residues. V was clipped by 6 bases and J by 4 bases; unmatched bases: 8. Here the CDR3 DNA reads TGTGCCAGCAGGCGTCCCGGGACAGTCACCGGGGAGCTGTTTTTT. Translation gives CASRRPGTVTGELFF.

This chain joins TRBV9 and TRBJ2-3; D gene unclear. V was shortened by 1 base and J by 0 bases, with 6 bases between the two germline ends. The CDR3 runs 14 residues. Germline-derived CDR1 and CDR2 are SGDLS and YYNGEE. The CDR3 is CASSVQASTDTQYF. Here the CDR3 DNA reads TGTGCCAGCAGCGTACAGGCGAGCACAGATACGCAGTATTTT.

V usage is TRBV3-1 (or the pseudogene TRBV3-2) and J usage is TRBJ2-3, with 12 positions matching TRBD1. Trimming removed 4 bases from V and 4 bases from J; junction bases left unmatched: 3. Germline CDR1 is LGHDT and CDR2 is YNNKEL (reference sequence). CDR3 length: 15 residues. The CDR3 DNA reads TGTGCCAGCAGCCCGGGGACAGGGGGCGCAGATACGCAGTATTTT. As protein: CASSPGTGGADTQYF.

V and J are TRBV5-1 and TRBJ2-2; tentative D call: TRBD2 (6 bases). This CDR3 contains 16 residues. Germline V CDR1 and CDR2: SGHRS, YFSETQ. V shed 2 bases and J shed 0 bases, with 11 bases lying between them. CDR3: CASSFLANANTGELFF. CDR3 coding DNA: TGCGCCAGCAGCTTTCTAGCGAATGCGAACACCGGGGAGCTGTTTTTT.

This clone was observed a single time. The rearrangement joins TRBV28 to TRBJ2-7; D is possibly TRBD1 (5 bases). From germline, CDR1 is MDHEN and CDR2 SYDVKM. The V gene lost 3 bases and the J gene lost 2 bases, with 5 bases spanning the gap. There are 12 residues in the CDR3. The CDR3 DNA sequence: TGTGCCAGCAGTTTGACAGCCTACGAGCAGTACTTC. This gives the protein CASSLTAYEQYF.

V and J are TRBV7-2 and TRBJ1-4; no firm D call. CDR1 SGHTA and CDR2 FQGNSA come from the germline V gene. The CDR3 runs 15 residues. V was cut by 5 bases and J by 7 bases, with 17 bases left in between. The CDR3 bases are TGTGCCAGCAGCCCGCGGGCCGACTGGATTGAAAAACTGTTTTTT. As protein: CASSPRADWIEKLFF.

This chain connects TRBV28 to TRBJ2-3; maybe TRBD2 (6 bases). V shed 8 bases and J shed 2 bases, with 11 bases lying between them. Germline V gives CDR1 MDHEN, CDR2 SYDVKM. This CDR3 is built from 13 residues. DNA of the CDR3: TGTGCCAGCGTTAGGACTATCACAGATACGCAGTATTTT. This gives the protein CASVRTITDTQYF.

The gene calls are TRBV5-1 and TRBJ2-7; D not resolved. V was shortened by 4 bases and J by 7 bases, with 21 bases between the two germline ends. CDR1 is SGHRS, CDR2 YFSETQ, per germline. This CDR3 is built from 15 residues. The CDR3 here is CASSLTEYTMGEQYF. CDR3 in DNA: TGCGCCAGCAGCCTTACAGAGTATACAATGGGTGAGCAGTACTTC. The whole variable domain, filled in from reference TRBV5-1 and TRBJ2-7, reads KAGVTQTPRYLIKTRGQQVTLSCSPISGHRSVSWYQQTPGQGLQFLFEYFSETQRNKGNFPGRFSGRQFSNSRSEMNVSTLELGDSALYLCASSLTEYTMGEQYFGPGTRLTVT.

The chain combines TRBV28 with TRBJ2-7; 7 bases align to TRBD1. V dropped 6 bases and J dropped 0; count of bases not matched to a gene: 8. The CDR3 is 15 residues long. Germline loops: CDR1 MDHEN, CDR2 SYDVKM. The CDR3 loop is CASRYRTGLSYEQYF. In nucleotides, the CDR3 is TGTGCCAGCAGGTACCGGACAGGCCTCTCCTACGAGCAGTACTTC.

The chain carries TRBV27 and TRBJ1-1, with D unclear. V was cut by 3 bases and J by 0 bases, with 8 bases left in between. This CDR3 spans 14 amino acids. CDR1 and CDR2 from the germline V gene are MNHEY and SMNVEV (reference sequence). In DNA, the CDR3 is TGTGCCAGCAGTTTCGGGAATATGAACACTGAAGCTTTCTTT. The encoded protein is CASSFGNMNTEAFF.

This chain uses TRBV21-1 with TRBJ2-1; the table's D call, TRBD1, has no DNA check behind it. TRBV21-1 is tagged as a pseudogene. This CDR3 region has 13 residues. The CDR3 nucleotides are TGTGCCAGGGACAGGGTTGGCTACAATGAGCAGTTCTTC. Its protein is CARDRVGYNEQFF.

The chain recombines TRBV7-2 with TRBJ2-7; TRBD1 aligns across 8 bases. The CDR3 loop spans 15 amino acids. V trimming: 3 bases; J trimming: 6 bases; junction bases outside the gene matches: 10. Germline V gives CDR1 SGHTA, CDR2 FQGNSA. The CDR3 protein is CASSFESRQGLEQYF. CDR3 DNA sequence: TGTGCCAGCAGCTTCGAATCTCGACAGGGGCTCGAGCAGTACTTC. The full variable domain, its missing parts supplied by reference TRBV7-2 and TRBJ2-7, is GAGVSQSPSNKVTEKGKDVELRCDPISGHTALYWYRQSLGQGLEFLIYFQGNSAPDKSGLPSDRFSAERTGGSVSTLTIQRTQQEDSAVYLCASSFESRQGLEQYFGPGTRLTVT.

CDR3 residues: CASSPRTGTNTEAFF. DNA of the CDR3: TGTGCCAGCTCACCACGGACAGGGACGAACACTGAAGCTTTCTTT. The gene calls are TRBV18 and TRBJ1-1; 8 bases align to TRBD1. Germline assignment: CDR1 KGHSH and CDR2 LQKENI. The V segment lost 1 base and the J segment 1 base; nucleotides outside the gene matches: 2. The CDR3 is made up of 15 amino acids.

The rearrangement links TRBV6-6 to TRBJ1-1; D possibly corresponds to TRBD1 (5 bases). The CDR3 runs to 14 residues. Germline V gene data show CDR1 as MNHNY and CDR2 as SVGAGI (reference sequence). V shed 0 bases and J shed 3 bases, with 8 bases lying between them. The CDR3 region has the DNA TGTGCCAGCAGTTACTCCAGCAGGGACACTGAAGCTTTCTTT. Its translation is CASSYSSRDTEAFF.